This T cell receptor beta chain derives from a study of T cell responses to AZD1222 COVID-19 vaccine. Measured with immunoSEQ multiplex PCR; TCRdb has only the in-frame clones, and not every one. The sample contains about 180,000 clones, about 90% of which appear only once. The CDR3 is 12 amino acids. V was pared by 4 bases and J by 10 bases, with 13 bases between. The rearrangement links TRBV12-3 or TRBV12-4 to TRBJ1-2, with D perhaps TRBD1 (5 bases). The sample in question was peripheral blood, obtained 28 days after the second AZD1222 dose. This sequence originates from an adult who received the AZD1222 COVID-19 vaccine. DNA for the CDR3: TGTGCCAGCAGTTGGCGTGGGGGGACCTACACCTTC. This codes for CASSWRGGTYTF.